This paragraph reports one TCR beta chain. These data belong to a study of T cell changes during pregnancy in multiple sclerosis. This CDR3 has 18 amino acids. CDR1 and CDR2 from the germline V gene are SGHTA and FQGTGA. V lost 2 bases, J lost 6 bases, and 12 bases stayed unmatched. Some clones are missing from TCRdb's copy, which holds only in-frame ones; the method was immunoSEQ multiplex PCR. The table has about 41,000 clones, approximately 90% seen once. This clonotype was sampled from a female donor with multiple sclerosis, enrolled in a pregnancy study. Specimen: CD8+ T cells from peripheral blood mononuclear cells, collected in the third trimester of pregnancy. This chain joins TRBV7-3 and TRBJ2-1, with 11 bases matching TRBD2. CDR3 coding DNA: TGTGCCAGCAGCTTAGACCCTTCTACTAGCGGGAGACTCAATGAGCAGTTCTTC. It yields the protein CASSLDPSTSGRLNEQFF.